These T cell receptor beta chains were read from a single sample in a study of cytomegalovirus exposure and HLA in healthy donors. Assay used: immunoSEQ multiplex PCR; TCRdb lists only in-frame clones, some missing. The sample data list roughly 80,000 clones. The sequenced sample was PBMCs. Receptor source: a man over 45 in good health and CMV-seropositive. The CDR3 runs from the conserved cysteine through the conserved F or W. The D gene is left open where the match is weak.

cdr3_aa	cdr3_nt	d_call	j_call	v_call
CASSRSAGDLGEAFF	TGTGCCAGCTCACGTTCCGCGGGGGATCTCGGTGAAGCTTTCTTT	-	TRBJ1-1	TRBV18
CASSFGHAETQYF	TGTGCCAGCAGCTTCGGACATGCAGAGACCCAGTACTTC	-	TRBJ2-5	TRBV5-6
CASSLWYGSNTEAFF	TGCGCCAGCAGCTTGTGGTACGGGTCGAACACTGAAGCTTTCTTT	-	TRBJ1-1	TRBV5-1
CASSWNRGTYNEQFF	TGTGCCAGCAGCTGGAACAGGGGCACCTACAATGAGCAGTTCTTC	TRBD1	TRBJ2-1	TRBV7-2
CASSVVGTGAETQYF	TGTGCCAGCAGCGTAGTCGGGACAGGGGCTGAGACCCAGTACTTC	TRBD1	TRBJ2-5	TRBV9
CASSGVGAGNQGYTF	TGTGCCAGCAGCGGTGTAGGGGCAGGGAATCAGGGCTACACCTTC	-	TRBJ1-2	TRBV9
CASSLSFPQGRSTGNTIYF	TGTGCCAGCAGTTTATCCTTTCCTCAGGGTAGAAGCACTGGAAACACCATATATTTT	-	TRBJ1-3	TRBV28
CASSLGGTDFSGNTIYF	TGTGCCAGCAGCTTGGGTGGGACAGATTTCTCTGGAAACACCATATATTTT	TRBD1	TRBJ1-3	TRBV5-4
CASSPYRGRGGTEAFF	TGTGCCAGCAGCCCGTACAGGGGGCGCGGGGGCACTGAAGCTTTCTTT	TRBD1	TRBJ1-1	TRBV5-4
CASSMTGTYNEQFF	TGTGCCAGTAGCATGACAGGGACCTACAATGAGCAGTTCTTC	TRBD1	TRBJ2-1	TRBV19
CAYSSSPISGQGTYEQYF	TGCGCCTACAGTTCGTCACCTATATCGGGACAGGGTACGTACGAGCAGTACTTC	TRBD1	TRBJ2-7	TRBV5-1
CASSLVPDTEAFF	TGTGCCAGCAGCTTAGTTCCCGACACTGAAGCTTTCTTT	-	TRBJ1-1	TRBV11-2
CASSLSLAGGTQYF	TGTGCCAGCAGTTTGAGCCTAGCGGGGGGTACGCAGTATTTT	TRBD2	TRBJ2-3	TRBV28
CASSSPGGEEYEQYF	TGCGCCAGCAGCTCTCCAGGGGGAGAGGAGTACGAGCAGTACTTC	TRBD1	TRBJ2-7	TRBV5-1
CASSLDPTGNYGYTF	TGCGCCAGCAGCTTGGACCCCACAGGGAACTATGGCTACACCTTC	-	TRBJ1-2	TRBV5-1
CASSQGQGTHELNTEAFF	TGCGCCAGCAGCCAGGGACAGGGGACGCATGAACTGAACACTGAAGCTTTCTTT	TRBD1	TRBJ1-1	TRBV4-1
CASSNGLAVKEQYF	TGTGCCAGCAGCAATGGACTAGCCGTTAAAGAGCAGTACTTC	TRBD2	TRBJ2-7	TRBV6-6
CASSPRDLYGYTF	TGTGCCAGCAGCCCCAGGGATCTCTATGGCTACACCTTC	-	TRBJ1-2	TRBV7-8
CASSPRQGSGTEAFF	TGTGCCAGCTCACCCCGACAGGGATCGGGCACTGAAGCTTTCTTT	TRBD1	TRBJ1-1	TRBV18